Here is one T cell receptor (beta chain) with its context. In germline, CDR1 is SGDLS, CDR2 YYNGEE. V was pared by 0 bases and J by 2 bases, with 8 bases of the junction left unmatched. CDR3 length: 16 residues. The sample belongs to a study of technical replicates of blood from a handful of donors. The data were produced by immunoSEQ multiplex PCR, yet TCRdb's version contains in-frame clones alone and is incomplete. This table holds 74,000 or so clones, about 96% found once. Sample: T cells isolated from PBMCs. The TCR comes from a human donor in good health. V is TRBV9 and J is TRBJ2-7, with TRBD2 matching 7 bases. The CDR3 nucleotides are TGTGCCAGCAGCGTAGATAGGTCTAGCGGAACCTACGAGCAGTACTTC. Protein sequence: CASSVDRSSGTYEQYF.